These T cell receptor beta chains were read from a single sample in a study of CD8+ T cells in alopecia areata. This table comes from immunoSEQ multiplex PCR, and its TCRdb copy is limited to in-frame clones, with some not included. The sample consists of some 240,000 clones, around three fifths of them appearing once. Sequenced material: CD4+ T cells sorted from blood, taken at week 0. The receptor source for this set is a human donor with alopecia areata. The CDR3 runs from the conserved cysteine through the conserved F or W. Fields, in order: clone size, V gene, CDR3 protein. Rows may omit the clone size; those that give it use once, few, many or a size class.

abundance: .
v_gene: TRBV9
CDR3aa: CASSVLGSSYEQYF

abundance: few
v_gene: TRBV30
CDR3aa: CAWRIGPRNTEAFF

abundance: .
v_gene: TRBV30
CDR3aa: CAWSVAGELFF

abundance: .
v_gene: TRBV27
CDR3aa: CASSSQGARITEAFF

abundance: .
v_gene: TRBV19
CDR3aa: CASSLDRGGNQPQHF

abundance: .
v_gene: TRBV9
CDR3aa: CASSVAVGASETQYF

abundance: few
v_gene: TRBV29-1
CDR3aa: CSVEQYGYTF

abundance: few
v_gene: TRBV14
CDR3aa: CASAGSYNEQFF

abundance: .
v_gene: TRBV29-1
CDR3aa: CSVADRGNQPQHF

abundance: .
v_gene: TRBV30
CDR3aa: CAWRRTAFLAFF

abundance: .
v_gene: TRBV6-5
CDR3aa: CATRDITDTQYF

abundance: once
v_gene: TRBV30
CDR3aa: CAWLRQSSRVGYTF

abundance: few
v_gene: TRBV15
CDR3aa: CATSSPLLVAGASEQFF

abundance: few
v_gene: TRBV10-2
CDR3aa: CASSGLALNEQFF

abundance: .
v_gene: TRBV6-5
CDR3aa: CASNRGSGHEQYF

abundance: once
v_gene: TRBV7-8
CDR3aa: CASSSTYEQYF

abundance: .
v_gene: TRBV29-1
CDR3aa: CSVVNTRQGYTF

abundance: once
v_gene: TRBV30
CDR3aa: CAWTSGDRAYEKLFF

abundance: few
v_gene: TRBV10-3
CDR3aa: CAISGTNSPLHF

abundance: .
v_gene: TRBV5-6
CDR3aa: CASSLGQGGGELFF

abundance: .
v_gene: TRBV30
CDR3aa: CAWSSPTDTQYF

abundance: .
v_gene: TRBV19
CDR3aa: CASSSQGRSDSSYEQYF

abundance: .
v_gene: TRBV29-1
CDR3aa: CSVGPGTVTEAFF

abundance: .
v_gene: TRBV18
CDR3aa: CASSTQGLRNEQFF

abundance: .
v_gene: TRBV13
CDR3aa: CASSPWTGPAAFF